This TCR beta chain was recovered during a study of CD8+CD57+ T cells in acquired aplastic anemia listed by TCRdb under 2018. General notes on the study: On average, sorted CD4+ and CD8+ cells yielded around 3.1 ug of extracted DNA, with a range of roughly 0.17 to 27.4 ug. Mean read counts for healthy donor samples were around 10 million for CD4+ cells and 11.0 million for CD8+ cells. On the study overall, not on this receptor specifically: Although roughly 29 CD8+ CDR3 sequences were shared by patients and controls, these sequences appeared highly expressed in patients and within the immunodominant clones of patients. No significant difference in CD8+ Simpson's diversity was found between patients and healthy controls (P=0.060).

The CDR3 goes from the cysteine to the phenylalanine over 17 residues. Only CDR3 DNA remains: 51 bases, in frame from the first base. Via the germline V gene, CDR1 is KGHDR and CDR2 SFDVKD. V ends up 1 base short and J 1 base short, with an unmatched junction base count of 6. In the study, sorted CD4+ and CD8+ blood T cells from patients with severe aplastic anemia and from healthy subjects underwent deep sequencing of TCR repertoires. Ficoll-Paque density gradient centrifugation was used to isolate peripheral blood mononuclear cells. Before DNA extraction, CD4+ and CD8+ T cells were sorted with FACS or magnetic beads. This clonotype has a count of ten or more. Its target antigen remains unknown. It has no much larger one-base neighbor in the sample; base qualities were not kept. Profiling of TCR beta VDJ combinations and CDR3 sequences used genomic DNA as the template. An Illumina HiSeq 2000 was used for TCR repertoire sequencing. Turning to the authors' computational methods: TRBV/TRBJ rearrangement plots, CDR3 size and DJ length profiles, and Simpson's diversity index were used to assess repertoires. The most abundant DNA sequence in the deep sequencing data was taken as the immunodominant clone. CDR3 amino acid sequences were screened for sharing across subjects and were compared with published repertoires and the VDJdb database. TCRdb reprocessed the public reads (quality trimming at Q25 with fastp, clone calling with MiXCR) and kept in-frame beta chains. Under each unique CDR3 protein, matching rows form one entry showing the most common genes and DNA. TCRdb's processing, not the study's, gives the V and J calls here. The sample table contains approximately 160,000 distinct CDR3 sequences; only one count was recorded for roughly 45% of them. The ten largest clones take up 0.9% to 1.2% of the sample.

This TCR derives from a human donor in good health. Recombination connected TRBV24-1 to TRBJ2-1; 7 of the junction bases match TRBD2. The sequencing sample was made of sorted CD4+, CD8+, or CD8+CD57+ T cells (not recorded which) from PBMCs. The DNA sequence reads TGTGCCACCAGTGATTTCGGTCAGGGAGGGTCCTACAATGAGCAGTTCTTC. It translates to CATSDFGQGGSYNEQFF.